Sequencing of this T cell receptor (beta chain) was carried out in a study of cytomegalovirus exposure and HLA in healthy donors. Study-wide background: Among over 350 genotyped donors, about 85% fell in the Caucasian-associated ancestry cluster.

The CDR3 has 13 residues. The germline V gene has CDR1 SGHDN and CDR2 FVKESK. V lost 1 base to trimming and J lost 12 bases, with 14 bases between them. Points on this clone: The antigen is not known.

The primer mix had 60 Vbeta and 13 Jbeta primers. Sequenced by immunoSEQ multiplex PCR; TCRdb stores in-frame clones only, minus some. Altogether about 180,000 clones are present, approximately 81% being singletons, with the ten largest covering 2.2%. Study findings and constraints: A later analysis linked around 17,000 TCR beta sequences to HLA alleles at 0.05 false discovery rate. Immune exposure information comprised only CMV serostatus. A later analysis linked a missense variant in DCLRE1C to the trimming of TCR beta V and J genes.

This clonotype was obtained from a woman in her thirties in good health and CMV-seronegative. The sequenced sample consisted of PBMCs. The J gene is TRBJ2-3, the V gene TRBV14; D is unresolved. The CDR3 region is CASSQGAAEDQYF. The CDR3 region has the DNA TGTGCCAGCAGCCAAGGAGCCGCGGAAGATCAGTATTTT.